This entry features one T cell receptor (beta chain) sequence. What it binds is not known. The data were produced by immunoSEQ multiplex PCR, yet TCRdb's version contains in-frame clones alone and is incomplete. Of fewer than 75,000 clones listed, 75% to 95% are singletons. The data are from a study of T cell responses to AZD1222 COVID-19 vaccine. General study findings and limits: Donors were chiefly white British, with a greater number of females, and clonal diversity was perhaps underestimated. CD4 TCRs covered the whole spike, strongest at regions 160-218 and 743-854. Regions left unmutated in variants are reportedly the target of nearly half of spike-specific TCRs. Sampled repertoires all dated from after the peak T cell response.

The germline V gene encodes CDR1 WSHSY and CDR2 SAAADI. The V and J ends lost 4 bases and 0 bases respectively, with 12 bases between them. The CDR3 contains 15 residues. The clonotype originates from an adult who received the MenACWY meningococcal vaccine as a control. The chain has TRBV10-2 and TRBJ1-1; possible D gene TRBD1, 5 bases. The sequences come from peripheral blood, collected 28 days after the second dose of the MenACWY control vaccine. CDR3 sequence: CASSGAGRVNTEAFF. The CDR3 DNA reads TGCGCCAGCAGTGGGGCAGGGAGGGTGAACACTGAAGCTTTCTTT.